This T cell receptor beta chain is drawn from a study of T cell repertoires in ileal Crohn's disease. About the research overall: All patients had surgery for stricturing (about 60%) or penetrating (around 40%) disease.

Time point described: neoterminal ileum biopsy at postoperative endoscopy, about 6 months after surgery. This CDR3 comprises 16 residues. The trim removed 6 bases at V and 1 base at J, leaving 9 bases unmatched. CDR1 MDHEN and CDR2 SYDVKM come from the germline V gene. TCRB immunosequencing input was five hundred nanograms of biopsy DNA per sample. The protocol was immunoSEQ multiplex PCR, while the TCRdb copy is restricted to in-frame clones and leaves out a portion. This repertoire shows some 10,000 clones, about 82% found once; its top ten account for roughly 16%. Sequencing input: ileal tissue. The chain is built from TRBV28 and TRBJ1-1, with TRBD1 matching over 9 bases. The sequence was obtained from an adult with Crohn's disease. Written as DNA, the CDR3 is TGTGCCAGCAGCAAGGGGCTGGGACAGGGGAACACTGAAGCTTTCTTT. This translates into CASSKGLGQGNTEAFF.